What follows describes a single TCR beta chain. No antigen is known for it. The sample comes from a study of blood T cells in healthy people across ages. The V gene lost 2 bases and the J gene lost 2 bases, with 13 bases spanning the gap. Germline CDR1 MDHEN, CDR2 SYDVKM. CDR3 length equals 16 residues. The authors ran a second PCR of about 7 to 12 cycles using a sample-barcoded 5' primer and a J-beta primer mix. Paired-end reads containing CDR3 totaled no fewer than 2.5 million for each sample. TCRdb ran MiXCR on the 5' RACE reads and lists one entry per CDR3 protein. In the table there are nearly 1 million distinct CDR3 sequences, 51% of which are singletons. Study-level results: Significant beta diversity loss was already apparent by age around 40, declining roughly linearly.

This receptor was taken from a woman aged 55 to 70 in good health. The chain carries TRBV28 and TRBJ1-5; D may be TRBD1 (6 bases). Material for sequencing was blood. The chain's CDR3 is CASSLKGGLGNQPQHF. The CDR3 DNA reads as TGTGCCAGCAGTTTAAAGGGGGGGTTGGGCAATCAGCCCCAGCATTTT.